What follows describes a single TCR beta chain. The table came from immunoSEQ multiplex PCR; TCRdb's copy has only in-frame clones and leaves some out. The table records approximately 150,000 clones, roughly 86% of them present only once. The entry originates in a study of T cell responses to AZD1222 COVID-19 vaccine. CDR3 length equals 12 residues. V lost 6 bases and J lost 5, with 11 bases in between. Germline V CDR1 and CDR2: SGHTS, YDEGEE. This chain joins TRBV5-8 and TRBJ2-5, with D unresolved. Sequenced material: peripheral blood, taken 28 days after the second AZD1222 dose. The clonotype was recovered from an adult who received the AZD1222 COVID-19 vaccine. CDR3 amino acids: CASTFVRETQYF. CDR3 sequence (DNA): TGTGCCAGCACATTTGTGCGGGAGACCCAGTACTTC.